The next 29 T cell receptor beta chains were all read from a single sample in a study of Tregs in tolerant kidney transplant recipients. Assay: immunoSEQ multiplex PCR; the TCRdb copy retains only in-frame clones and omits some. The data contain roughly 49,000 clones, about 89% of them singletons. Sequenced material: Tregs from blood. Source of these receptors: a human donor in good health.

This clone is a singleton in its sample. This rearrangement joins TRBV7-9 to TRBJ1-5; tentative D call: TRBD1 (5 bases). Germline V gene data show CDR1 as SEHNR and CDR2 as FQNEAQ (reference sequence). The V end was cut by 1 base, the J end by 4 bases, with 20 bases between. CDR3 length equals 18 residues. The CDR3 is CASSLGRDQGLGNQPQHF. The DNA of the CDR3 is TGTGCCAGCAGCTTAGGCCGGGATCAGGGTTTGGGAAATCAGCCCCAGCATTTT.

The rearrangement uses TRBV5-1 and TRBJ2-1, with a tentative D call TRBD1 (5 bases). With 5 bases removed from V and 4 bases from J, the gap between germline ends came to 10 bases. This CDR3 has 13 residues. CDR1 SGHRS and CDR2 YFSETQ come from the germline V gene. The CDR3 DNA reads as TGCGCCAGCAGGACGCAGGGTTACAATGAGCAGTTCTTC. Protein sequence: CASRTQGYNEQFF. Using reference TRBV5-1 and TRBJ2-1 for the parts outside the CDR3, the full variable domain is KAGVTQTPRYLIKTRGQQVTLSCSPISGHRSVSWYQQTPGQGLQFLFEYFSETQRNKGNFPGRFSGRQFSNSRSEMNVSTLELGDSALYLCASRTQGYNEQFFGPGTRLTVL.

In DNA, the CDR3 is TGTGCCAGCAGCTTAGCGCACGCGGGAGGGCCAGGGGAGCAGTACTTC. This sequence encodes CASSLAHAGGPGEQYF. V and J are TRBV7-8 and TRBJ2-7; TRBD2 aligns across 9 bases. Per the germline V gene, CDR1 is SGHVS and CDR2 is FQNEAQ. The CDR3 extends over 16 amino acids. V dropped 0 bases and J dropped 7; count of bases not matched to a gene: 10.

The gene calls are TRBV7-9 and TRBJ1-5; no reliable D call. V was shortened by 5 bases and J by 7 bases, with 12 bases between the two germline ends. CDR1 is SEHNR and CDR2 is FQNEAQ in the germline V gene (reference sequence). The CDR3 extends over 13 amino acids. The CDR3 DNA follows: TGTGCCAGCAGCCTCTCAGCCGGCCAGCCCCAGCATTTT. Translation gives CASSLSAGQPQHF.

The CDR3 DNA sequence: TGCAGCGTTCCCTCGGACAGGGGTGGTCAGCCCCAGCATTTT. Translating gives CSVPSDRGGQPQHF. The chain has TRBV29-1 and TRBJ1-5; TRBD1 matches at 9 bases. V gave up 5 bases and J gave up 6 bases; unmatched junction bases: 8. Germline assignment: CDR1 SQVTM and CDR2 ANQGSEA. The CDR3 is 14 residues long.

V gene TRBV11-3 combines with J gene TRBJ2-6; the D is unclear. V was trimmed by 1 base and J by 2 bases, leaving 6 bases between them. This CDR3 has 15 residues. CDR1 is SGHNT, CDR2 YENEEA, per germline. For the CDR3, the DNA is TGTGCCAGCAGCTTAGGGCAGGCTGGGGCCAACGTCCTGACTTTC. This encodes CASSLGQAGANVLTF.

This rearrangement joins TRBV9 to TRBJ1-1; TRBD1 matches at 12 bases. Germline-derived CDR1 and CDR2 are SGDLS and YYNGEE. V trimming: 5 bases; J trimming: 6 bases; junction bases outside the gene matches: 5. CDR3 size: 14 residues. This CDR3 reads CASSRDRGRPEAFF. In DNA, the CDR3 is TGTGCCAGCAGTCGGGACAGGGGGCGACCTGAAGCTTTCTTT.

This clone was observed a single time. The V call is TRBV12-5, the J call TRBJ2-1; TRBD2 agrees at 13 bases. CDR3 size: 17 residues. V shed 2 bases and J 8 bases; nucleotides not matched to a gene: 9. CDR1 is LGHNT and CDR2 is FRNRAP in the germline V gene. The DNA of the CDR3 is TGTGCTAGTGGTTTGACCCGGACTAGCGGGAGTACCTATGAGCAGTTCTTC. Its protein is CASGLTRTSGSTYEQFF.

The CDR3 coding sequence is TGTGCCAGCAGAGAAGGCAATCAGCCCCAGCATTTT. Its translation is CASREGNQPQHF. The gene calls are TRBV6-5 and TRBJ1-5, with D hard to call. Germline-derived CDR1 and CDR2 are MNHEY and SVGAGI. CDR3 length: 12 amino acids. V was shortened by 6 bases and J by 2 bases, with 5 bases between the two germline ends.

The rearrangement joins TRBV7-3 to TRBJ2-7; 8 bases line up with TRBD1. Germline V gene data show CDR1 as SGHTA and CDR2 as FQGTGA. With V trimmed by 1 base and J by 3 bases, 5 bases remained unmatched. This CDR3 is 15 amino acids long. CDR3 sequence: CASSLRGQAGYEQYF. CDR3 nucleotides: TGTGCCAGCAGCTTAAGGGGACAGGCCGGCTACGAGCAGTACTTC.

On this clone itself: Other DNA sequences in the same sample also yield this CDR3. The chain is built from TRBV5-1 and TRBJ1-1; no clear D gene. CDR3 length: 14 amino acids. CDR1 and CDR2 (germline): SGHRS, YFSETQ. Trimming left V 2 bases short and J 0 bases short, with 8 bases between. CDR3 sequence reads: CASSFHRVNTEAFF. The DNA for the CDR3 is TGCGCCAGCAGCTTTCATCGGGTGAACACTGAAGCTTTCTTT.

J is TRBJ2-5 and V is TRBV6-5, with D perhaps TRBD2 (6 bases). The CDR3 has 12 amino acids. Germline-derived CDR1 and CDR2 are MNHEY and SVGAGI. V was cut by 5 bases and J by 6 bases, with 10 bases left in between. CDR3 loop: CASSPRGQTQYF. The CDR3 nucleotides read TGTGCCAGCAGTCCGCGGGGCCAGACCCAGTACTTC.

This chain connects TRBV4-1 to TRBJ2-7; 9 nucleotides align to TRBD2. Per the germline V gene, CDR1 is MGHRA and CDR2 is YSYEKL. Trimming at V came to 4 bases and at J to 7 bases, leaving 23 bases not matched to a gene. The CDR3 is 19 amino acids. The CDR3 region is CASSPEGWTTLLAGPEQYF. The CDR3 DNA sequence: TGCGCCAGCAGCCCCGAGGGGTGGACCACTTTGCTAGCGGGGCCTGAGCAGTACTTC.

The V and J genes are TRBV15 and TRBJ2-2, with a tentative D call TRBD2 (6 bases). The CDR3 has 15 residues. CDR1 LNHNV and CDR2 YYDKDF come from the germline V gene (reference sequence). The germline V and J ends were trimmed by 5 bases and 4 bases, with 14 bases remaining between them. CDR3 nucleotide sequence: TGTGCCACCAGCCGGGGAGGACTCGGCACCGGGGAGCTGTTTTTT. This sequence encodes CATSRGGLGTGELFF.

This clone was seen only once. The rearrangement links TRBV18 to TRBJ2-1; 10 bases fit TRBD1. Germline trimming cut 6 bases from V and 1 base from J; bases unmatched to any gene: 6. Per germline, CDR1 KGHSH and CDR2 LQKENI. There are 16 residues in the CDR3. The chain's CDR3 is CASSPPGQGSYNEQFF. For the CDR3, the DNA is TGTGCCAGCTCGCCTCCGGGACAGGGGTCCTACAATGAGCAGTTCTTC.

The chain links TRBV7-6 to TRBJ2-1, with TRBD2 identical over 8 bases. The CDR3 totals 15 residues. CDR1 is SGHVS, CDR2 FNYEAQ, per germline. V gave up 2 bases and J gave up 7 bases; unmatched junction bases: 7. The CDR3 sequence is CASSLQPGGLNEQFF. CDR3 nucleotides: TGTGCCAGCAGCTTACAGCCGGGAGGGCTTAATGAGCAGTTCTTC.

This clone was detected once. This chain joins TRBV5-4 and TRBJ1-2, with D maybe TRBD1 (6 bases). Trimming cost V 0 bases and J 8 bases, with 14 bases left between them. Germline CDR1 and CDR2: SGHNT and YYREEE (reference sequence). CDR3 length: 14 residues. CDR3 DNA sequence: TGTGCCAGCAGCTTGGTGGACAGTCCCCGGGGCTACACCTTC. Encoded protein: CASSLVDSPRGYTF. Full variable domain (remainder filled in from reference TRBV5-4 and TRBJ1-2): ETGVTQSPTHLIKTRGQQVTLRCSSQSGHNTVSWYQQALGQGPQFIFQYYREEENGRGNFPPRFSGLQFPNYSSELNVNALELDDSALYLCASSLVDSPRGYTFGSGTRLTVV.

This sequence joins TRBV18 and TRBJ2-5; D gene ambiguous. The CDR3 contains 11 residues. Germline CDR1 and CDR2: KGHSH and LQKENI. Trimming stripped 6 bases from V and 0 bases from J, with 2 bases between. CDR3 in amino acids: CASSDQETQYF. CDR3 DNA: TGTGCCAGCTCGGACCAAGAGACCCAGTACTTC.

The chain is built from TRBV6-5 and TRBJ1-2; D gene uncertain. The CDR3 runs to 15 residues. Trimming pared 4 bases from V and 6 bases from J, leaving 18 bases between. Germline CDR1 and CDR2: MNHEY and SVGAGI. CDR3 sequence: CASSSDILGFNGYTF. CDR3 nucleotide sequence: TGTGCCAGCAGTTCCGACATTCTAGGGTTCAATGGCTACACCTTC.

The chain couples TRBV15 to TRBJ1-2, with 8 nucleotides matching TRBD1. Germline-derived CDR1 and CDR2 are LNHNV and YYDKDF (reference sequence). The CDR3 spans 16 residues. The ends lost 0 bases at V and 8 bases at J; junction bases unmatched: 11. CDR3 amino acids: CATSRDLVGQGGGYTF. CDR3 nucleotide sequence: TGTGCCACCAGCAGAGATCTCGTTGGACAGGGAGGAGGCTACACCTTC.

The gene calls are TRBV7-9 and TRBJ2-5; 9 bases are shared with TRBD2. Matching the DNA end better, TRBJ2-7 makes the J call doubtful. Germline CDR1 is SEHNR and CDR2 is FQNEAQ (reference sequence). The CDR3 contains 15 residues. DNA of the CDR3: TGTGCCAGCAGCTCAGCGGGGGGACTCGGCTACGAGCAGTACTTC. Its protein product is CASSSAGGLGYEQYF.

This sequence joins TRBV5-1 and TRBJ2-3; D is undetermined. Looked up from germline, CDR1 is SGHRS and CDR2 is YFSETQ. This CDR3 contains 16 residues. Trimming took off 7 bases at V and 0 bases at J, with 18 bases between the two ends. The CDR3 loop reads CASGSRSQTSTDTQYF. As DNA, the CDR3 is TGCGCCAGCGGGTCTCGCAGCCAGACTAGCACAGATACGCAGTATTTT.

A single count supports this clone. V is TRBV18 and J is TRBJ1-1; TRBD1 might be the D (5 bases). Trimming cost V 3 bases and J 11 bases, with 16 bases left between them. This CDR3 spans 13 amino acids. Germline lookup yields CDR1 KGHSH and CDR2 LQKENI. The CDR3 region is CASSPRPQGGAFF. The CDR3 DNA follows: TGTGCCAGCTCACCTCGACCCCAGGGTGGCGCTTTCTTT.

The V call is TRBV28, the J call TRBJ2-1; possibly TRBD1 for D (6 bases). Looked up from germline, CDR1 is MDHEN and CDR2 is SYDVKM. This CDR3 contains 16 residues. V lost 6 bases and J 7 bases, leaving 22 bases between the germline ends. The DNA of the CDR3 is TGTGCCAGCAGGCCCCCAGGGGCTCGGGCGGTAAATGAGCAGTTCTTC. It translates to CASRPPGARAVNEQFF.

The chain employs TRBV5-4 and TRBJ2-5, with 10 bases that match TRBD2. Germline CDR1 and CDR2: SGHNT and YYREEE (reference sequence). The ends lost 4 bases at V and 5 bases at J; junction bases unmatched: 5. This CDR3 comprises 14 residues. The CDR3 sequence: CASSQAGGLETQYF. The CDR3 DNA reads TGTGCCAGCAGCCAAGCGGGGGGGCTTGAGACCCAGTACTTC. Drawing the rest from reference TRBV5-4 and TRBJ2-5, the complete variable domain is ETGVTQSPTHLIKTRGQQVTLRCSSQSGHNTVSWYQQALGQGPQFIFQYYREEENGRGNFPPRFSGLQFPNYSSELNVNALELDDSALYLCASSQAGGLETQYFGPGTRLLVL.

The V and J genes are TRBV11-2 and TRBJ1-5; D gene ambiguous. Germline V gene sequence: CDR1 SGHAT, CDR2 FQNNGV. The V and J ends lost 1 base and 1 base respectively, with 5 bases between them. The CDR3 is made up of 14 amino acids. The CDR3 region is CASSLGGSNQPQHF. In DNA, the CDR3 is TGTGCCAGCAGCTTAGGTGGCAGCAATCAGCCCCAGCATTTT.

With regard to this clone: One end of the junction does not line up with germline, which may come from a read error. This rearrangement joins TRBV7-7 to TRBJ2-2; 7 nucleotides align to TRBD2. The CDR3 spans 16 residues. Germline CDR1 is SSHAT and CDR2 is FNYEAQ (reference sequence). The CDR3 reads CASSPGGITNTGELFF. The DNA of the CDR3 is TGTGCTAGCAGCCCCGGGGGGATAACCAACACCGGGGAGCTGTTTTTT.

The chain has TRBV5-1 and TRBJ2-2; 9 positions match TRBD1. The V segment lost 4 bases and the J segment 4 bases; nucleotides outside the gene matches: 5. The CDR3 runs 15 residues. Germline-derived CDR1 and CDR2 are SGHRS and YFSETQ. CDR3 bases: TGCGCCAGCAGCACCCCGGGACAGGGCACCGGGGAGCTGTTTTTT. It codes for CASSTPGQGTGELFF.

The chain joins TRBV4-1 to TRBJ2-2, with 7 bases identical to TRBD1. CDR3 length: 17 amino acids. Germline CDR1 MGHRA, CDR2 YSYEKL. J lost 0 bases, V lost 4 bases, and 8 bases had no gene match. CDR3 region: CASSLQGVSANTGELFF. The CDR3 DNA reads as TGCGCCAGCAGCCTTCAGGGGGTGTCAGCGAACACCGGGGAGCTGTTTTTT.